This T cell receptor (beta chain) was obtained from a study of blood T cell repertoires in COVID-19. Study information: Some COVID-19 samples were acute and others convalescent; all came from the United States, Italy and Spain. Sample material is recorded as cDNA or gDNA derived from T cells, B-cell-depleted T cells, or PBMCs.

Germline CDR1 is SEHNR and CDR2 is FQNEAQ (reference sequence). The CDR3 contains 13 residues. V lost 5 bases and J 3 bases, leaving 8 bases between the germline ends. Under the authors' procedure: Using reference gene primer amplification, nucleated cell counts were estimated. The repertoire was sequenced with immunoSEQ multiplex PCR; TCRdb's copy has only in-frame clones and lacks some. For V, J and clone size, that table is used; D and trimming come from the DNA. The sample holds over 300,000 clones, 89% seen once. Material: peripheral blood. The genes are TRBV7-9 and TRBJ1-3; D remains ambiguous. The receptor's source is a man aged 18 to 30 who had recovered from COVID-19. Here the CDR3 reads CASSPGLGNTIYF. The CDR3 nucleotides are TGTGCCAGCAGCCCCGGACTTGGAAACACCATATATTTT.